Listed here is a single TCR beta chain. The V segment lost 1 base and the J segment 4 bases; nucleotides outside the gene matches: 1. The CDR3 length is 15 residues. Germline CDR1 and CDR2: MNHEY and SVGEGT. Measured with immunoSEQ multiplex PCR; TCRdb has only the in-frame clones, and not every one. In the table there are fewer than 350,000 clones, 75% to 90% of which are singletons. This sample is drawn from a study of blood T cell repertoires in COVID-19. Sample: peripheral blood. The TCR was taken from a young woman who had recovered from COVID-19. The chain uses TRBV6-2 or TRBV6-3 and TRBJ2-2, with 9 nucleotides matching TRBD2. The CDR3 spells CASSYWRGGTGELFF. As DNA, the CDR3 is TGTGCCAGCAGTTACTGGCGGGGGGGCACCGGGGAGCTGTTTTTT.